This entry lists 21 T cell receptor beta chains sequenced from one sample in a study of neurological immune-mediated disorders. One entry per CDR3 protein, called by TCRdb with MiXCR from the 5' RACE reads. The table records some 48,000 distinct CDR3 sequences, approximately 10% of them present only once. Sequencing used PBMCs. These receptors came from a middle-aged woman with HTLV-1-associated myelopathy (HAM/TSP).

V is TRBV21-1 and J is TRBJ2-7; the table's TRBD1 call for D was not verified on the DNA. TRBV21-1 has pseudogene status. The CDR3 length is 14 residues. The CDR3 loop reads CASSRADPYYEQYV. CDR3 DNA sequence: TGTGCCAGCAGCAGGGCAGACCCCTATTACGAGCAGTACGTC.

This clonotype came up many times. The rearrangement links TRBV20-1 to TRBJ1-4; 10 positions agree with TRBD1. The germline V gene encodes CDR1 DFQATT and CDR2 SNEGSKA (reference sequence). After removal of 5 bases from V and 6 bases from J, the junction contained 6 bases not matched to a gene. This CDR3 is 14 amino acids long. CDR3 amino acids: CSAGGGTGDEKLFF. In DNA form, the CDR3 reads TGCAGTGCTGGAGGCGGGACAGGGGATGAAAAACTGTTTTTT.

In its sample, this clonotype was seen many times. The rearrangement links TRBV18 to TRBJ1-6; TRBD1 agrees at 11 bases. Germline V gene data show CDR1 as KGHSH and CDR2 as LQKENI. This CDR3 spans 16 amino acids. V lost 3 bases, J lost 9 bases, and 7 bases stayed unmatched. The CDR3 is CASSPWTGGDFSPLHF. The CDR3 DNA reads TGTGCCAGCTCACCCTGGACAGGGGGCGATTTTTCACCCCTCCACTTT.

The table lists this clonotype with many counts. V is TRBV9 and J is TRBJ2-1; D might be TRBD2 (6 bases). V shed 1 base and J shed 0 bases, with 11 bases lying between them. The germline V gene encodes CDR1 SGDLS and CDR2 YYNGEE. The CDR3 spans 16 residues. DNA for the CDR3: TGTGCCAGCAGCGTATTAGGAGGGGCCTCCTACAATGAGCAGTTCTTC. This sequence encodes CASSVLGGASYNEQFF.

The chain couples TRBV11-3 to TRBJ2-1; D is undetermined. This CDR3 contains 16 residues. The germline V gene encodes CDR1 SGHNT and CDR2 YENEEA. V was clipped by 2 bases and J by 0 bases, with 11 bases between them. CDR3 DNA sequence: TGTGCCAGCAGCTTAAGGAGTGCCAGCTCCTACAATGAGCAGTTCTTC. Protein: CASSLRSASSYNEQFF.

At least ten counts were recorded for this clonotype. The V call is TRBV6-5, the J call TRBJ2-6; 7 bases match TRBD2. CDR1 MNHEY and CDR2 SVGAGI come from the germline V gene. V was pared by 5 bases and J by 4 bases, with 29 bases of the junction left unmatched. CDR3 size: 23 residues. The CDR3 coding sequence is TGTGCCAGCAGTCCCTATACTGCCGGGGACTCCTCAAGCGGGGAAAGGGGGGCCAACGTCCTGACTTTC. Its protein is CASSPYTAGDSSSGERGANVLTF.

The sample holds a few counts of this clonotype. Here the CDR3 reads CASSEAGAINEKLFF. CDR3 DNA: TGTGCCAGCAGTGAAGCGGGCGCCATTAATGAAAAACTGTTTTTT. V and J are TRBV2 and TRBJ1-4, with D unclear. Trimming took off 0 bases at V and 4 bases at J, with 9 bases between the two ends. CDR3 size: 15 residues. The germline gives CDR1 SNHLY, CDR2 FYNNEI.

This clonotype was picked up many times. CDR3 nucleotides: TGTGCCAGCAGTGCGGGTGGGGTCCCTTGGCAGTTCTTC. Amino acid sequence: CASSAGGVPWQFF. The V and J genes are TRBV6-1 and TRBJ2-1; D not certain. This CDR3 contains 13 residues. CDR1 is MNHNS and CDR2 is SASEGT in the germline V gene. Trimming removed 4 bases at V and 12 bases at J, with 16 bases between.

V and J are TRBV14 and TRBJ1-6, with 11 bases lining up with TRBD1. The CDR3 runs to 16 residues. Germline CDR1 reads SGHDN; CDR2 reads FVKESK. After removal of 6 bases from V and 3 bases from J, the junction contained 4 bases not matched to a gene. CDR3 protein: CASSDGTGGYNSPLHF. The CDR3 bases are TGTGCCAGCAGTGACGGGACAGGGGGCTATAATTCACCCCTCCACTTT.

This clonotype was found many times. This chain connects TRBV6-5 to TRBJ2-1; 7 bases fit TRBD2. CDR1 and CDR2 (germline): MNHEY, SVGAGI. The junction had 8 bases not matched to a gene; V was cut back by 6 bases and J by 9 bases. CDR3 size: 13 residues. The CDR3 sequence is CASSPGGSSEQFF. The CDR3 DNA follows: TGTGCCAGCAGCCCCGGGGGGAGCTCTGAGCAGTTCTTC.

At least ten counts were recorded for this clonotype. The V and J genes are TRBV12-3 or TRBV12-4 and TRBJ2-2; D not certain. Deletions cut 2 bases from V and 2 bases from J, with 24 bases between. The CDR3 loop spans 20 amino acids. CDR3 sequence: CASSLRSRFITRTNTGELFF. CDR3 nucleotides: TGTGCCAGCAGTTTAAGGAGTAGGTTTATCACCAGAACCAACACCGGGGAGCTGTTTTTT.

This clonotype was recorded many times. This sequence joins TRBV10-3 and TRBJ1-5; maybe TRBD1 (5 bases). This CDR3 has 13 residues. V lost 2 bases and J 5 bases, leaving 7 bases between the germline ends. Germline-derived CDR1 and CDR2 are ENHRY and SYGVKD. Written as DNA, the CDR3 is TGTGCCATCAGTGAGACCAGGGATCAGCCCCAGCATTTT. Its translation: CAISETRDQPQHF.

The table lists this clonotype with many counts. The chain joins TRBV27 to TRBJ1-6; a possible D gene is TRBD1 (5 bases). Per the germline V gene, CDR1 is MNHEY and CDR2 is SMNVEV (reference sequence). Between the trimmed V and J ends, which lost 7 bases and 7 bases, there was a span of 14 bases. CDR3 length equals 14 residues. CDR3 sequence (DNA): TGTGCCAGCAATCCCAGGCAGGGAAATTCACCCCTCCACTTT. Protein sequence: CASNPRQGNSPLHF.

This clonotype came up many times. The V call is TRBV29-1, the J call TRBJ1-5, with D possibly being TRBD1 (6 bases). Germline V gene data show CDR1 as SQVTM and CDR2 as ANQGSEA. The V end was cut by 4 bases, the J end by 5 bases, with 12 bases between. This CDR3 region has 13 residues. The CDR3 DNA reads TGCAGCGTTGCCCAGGGGAGGGATCAGCCCCAGCATTTT. It yields the protein CSVAQGRDQPQHF.

With respect to this clonotype: A much larger clone differs from this one at a single base, so this may be a read error. The chain is built from TRBV5-1 and TRBJ1-3, with D possibly TRBD1 on 6 matching bases. The CDR3 totals 14 residues. Germline CDR1 is SGHRS and CDR2 is YFSETQ. Here the CDR3 DNA reads TGCTCCAGCAGCTATGGGACACCTGGAAACACCATATATTTT. Translated, it gives CSSSYGTPGNTIYF.

This clonotype showed up just a few times. This chain links TRBV20-1 with TRBJ2-1, with TRBD2 as a possible D gene (6 bases). Deletions cut 5 bases from V and 4 bases from J, with 24 bases between. The germline gives CDR1 DFQATT, CDR2 SNEGSKA (reference sequence). This CDR3 comprises 17 residues. The CDR3 loop is CSARVPGRRGRYNEQFF. The CDR3 DNA reads TGCAGTGCTCGCGTACCAGGGCGAAGAGGGAGGTACAATGAGCAGTTCTTC.

This clonotype was recorded at least ten times. The chain joins TRBV3-1 to TRBJ2-2; D unresolved. The CDR3 is made up of 17 amino acids. Trimming took 0 bases from V and 4 from J, leaving 15 bases between them. Per germline, CDR1 LGHDT and CDR2 YNNKEL (reference sequence). The CDR3 sequence: CASSQDPRISGTGELFF. The CDR3 bases are TGTGCCAGCAGCCAAGATCCCCGAATTAGTGGCACCGGGGAGCTGTTTTTT.

This clonotype was seen ten or more times. The chain carries TRBV4-3 and TRBJ2-2, with D perhaps matching TRBD2 (6 bases). Trimming cost V 0 bases and J 5 bases, with 10 bases left between them. CDR1 is LGHNA, CDR2 YSLEER, per germline. The length of the CDR3 is 15 residues. This chain's CDR3 is CASSQDWGVTGELFF. As DNA, the CDR3 is TGCGCCAGCAGCCAAGATTGGGGGGTAACCGGGGAGCTGTTTTTT.

The sample holds many counts of this clonotype. This chain links TRBV14 with TRBJ1-3, with no clear D. The CDR3 is 12 residues long. The germline gives CDR1 SGHDN, CDR2 FVKESK. V was cut by 4 bases and J by 8 bases, with 9 bases left in between. The chain's CDR3 is CASSPRMDTIYF. CDR3 DNA sequence: TGTGCCAGCAGCCCCAGGATGGACACCATATATTTT.

This clonotype was observed at least ten times. The chain combines TRBV5-1 with TRBJ2-7; TRBD2 matches at 7 bases. The CDR3 has 14 residues. Losses at the gene ends were 0 bases for V and 5 bases for J; bases not matched to a gene: 5. CDR1 is SGHRS, CDR2 YFSETQ, per germline. CDR3 DNA sequence: TGCGCCAGCAGCTTGGAAGGACTAGTAAACGAGCAGTACTTC. As protein: CASSLEGLVNEQYF.

This clonotype was seen only a few times. This chain uses TRBV15 with TRBJ1-2; no definite D call. V lost 0 bases to trimming and J lost 4 bases, with 6 bases between them. Germline V gene sequence: CDR1 LNHNV, CDR2 YYDKDF (reference sequence). The CDR3 has 13 residues. The CDR3 is CATSRDISYGYTF. CDR3 bases: TGTGCCACCAGCAGAGATATAAGCTATGGCTACACCTTC.